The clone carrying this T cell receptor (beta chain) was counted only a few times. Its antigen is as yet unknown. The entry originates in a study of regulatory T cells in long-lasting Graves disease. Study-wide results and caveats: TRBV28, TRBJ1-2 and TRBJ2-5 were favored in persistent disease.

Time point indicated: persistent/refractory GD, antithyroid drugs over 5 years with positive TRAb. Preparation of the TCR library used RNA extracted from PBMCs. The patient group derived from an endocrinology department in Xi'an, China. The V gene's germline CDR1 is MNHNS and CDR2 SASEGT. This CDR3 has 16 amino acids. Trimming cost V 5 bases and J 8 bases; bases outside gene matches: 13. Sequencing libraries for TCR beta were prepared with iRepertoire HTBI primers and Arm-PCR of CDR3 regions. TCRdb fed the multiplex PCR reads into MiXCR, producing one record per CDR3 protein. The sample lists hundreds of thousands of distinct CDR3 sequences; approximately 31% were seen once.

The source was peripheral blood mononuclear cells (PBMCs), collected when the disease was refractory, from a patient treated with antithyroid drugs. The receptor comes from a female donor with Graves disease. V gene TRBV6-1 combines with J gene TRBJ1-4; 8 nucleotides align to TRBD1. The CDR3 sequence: CASSRQGASLEEKLFF. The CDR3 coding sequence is TGTGCCAGCAGTAGGCAGGGGGCATCTCTTGAGGAAAAACTGTTTTTT.